The 4 T cell receptor beta chains listed next were all sequenced from one sample in a study of low-dose radiotherapy and immunotherapy resistance in tumors. TRAV- and TRBV-specific primers were used for first-strand cDNA, which covered alpha and beta chains. TCR amplification involved 20 PCR cycles with a constant-region primer and V-primer adapter. Via MiXCR, TCRdb re-called the reads, giving one row per CDR3 protein. The sample includes about 58,000 distinct CDR3 sequences, 20% to 25% of them seen just once. The time point is: after trial treatment. As for treatment: LDRT plus nivolumab, ipilimumab, low-dose cyclophosphamide and aspirin (RACIN trial). The sequencing used PBMCs, collected after low-dose radiotherapy plus immunotherapy. The receptors originated from a male donor with prostate cancer.

On this clonotype: The limits of the CDR3 on the DNA are not certain, so only TCRdb's listed CDR3 is given. The chain has TRBV18 and TRBJ2-2. With termini counted, the CDR3 has 15 amino acids. From germline, CDR1 is KGHSH and CDR2 LQKENI. The CDR3 sequence is CASSPDGNTGELFFF.

This clonotype was observed at least ten times. The chain combines TRBV7-3 with TRBJ2-2; D perhaps matches TRBD2 (6 bases). This CDR3 is built from 14 residues. V lost 5 bases and J lost 3, with 10 bases in between. Germline V CDR1 and CDR2: SGHTA, FQGTGA. The CDR3 DNA sequence: TGTGCCAGCAGCCGGAGCGGGCACACCGGGGAGCTGTTTTTT. This encodes CASSRSGHTGELFF.

Note on this clonotype: The likely explanation is a read error, given a far larger clone one base away. The V gene is TRBV5-1, the J gene TRBJ2-1, with D perhaps being TRBD1 or TRBD2 (6 bases each). The CDR3 extends over 15 amino acids. CDR1 SGHRS and CDR2 YFSETQ come from the germline V gene. The CDR3 nucleotides read TGTGCCAGCAGCTTGACTAGGGGGAAAACGAATGAGCAGTTCTTC. Protein product: CASSLTRGKTNEQFF.

The chain links TRBV9 to TRBJ1-1; D is possibly TRBD1 (5 bases). The CDR3 covers 13 residues. Germline loops: CDR1 SGDLS, CDR2 YYNGEE. Trimming cost V 4 bases and J 1 base, with 8 bases left between them. The CDR3: CASSQTENTEAFF. The DNA for the CDR3 is TGTGCCAGCAGCCAGACAGAGAACACTGAAGCTTTCTTT. Full variable domain (rest looked up from reference TRBV9 and TRBJ1-1): DSGVTQTPKHLITATGQRVTLRCSPRSGDLSVYWYQQSLDQGLQFLIQYYNGEERAKGNILERFSAQQFPDLHSELNLSSLELGDSALYFCASSQTENTEAFFGQGTRLTVV.